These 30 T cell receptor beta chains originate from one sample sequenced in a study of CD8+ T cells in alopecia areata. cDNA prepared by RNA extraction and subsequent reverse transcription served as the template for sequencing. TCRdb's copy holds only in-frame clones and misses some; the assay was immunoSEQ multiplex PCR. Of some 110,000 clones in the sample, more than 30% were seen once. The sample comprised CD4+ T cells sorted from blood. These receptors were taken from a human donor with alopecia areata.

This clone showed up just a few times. The CDR3 is CASSYGGDQEQFF. Written as DNA, the CDR3 is TGTGCCAGCTCGTACGGGGGCGACCAAGAGCAGTTCTTC. The chain couples TRBV18 to TRBJ2-1, with D tentatively TRBD1 or TRBD2 (6 bases each). The V and J ends lost 6 bases and 10 bases respectively, with 16 bases between them. The germline V gene encodes CDR1 KGHSH and CDR2 LQKENI. The CDR3 has 13 residues.

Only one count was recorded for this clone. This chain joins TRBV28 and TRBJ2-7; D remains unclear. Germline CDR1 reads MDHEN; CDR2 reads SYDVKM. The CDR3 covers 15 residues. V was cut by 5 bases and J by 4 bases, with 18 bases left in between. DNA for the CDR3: TGTGCCAGCAGTCTTTTGCCCCCAAAAGAGTACGAGCAGTACTTC. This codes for CASSLLPPKEYEQYF.

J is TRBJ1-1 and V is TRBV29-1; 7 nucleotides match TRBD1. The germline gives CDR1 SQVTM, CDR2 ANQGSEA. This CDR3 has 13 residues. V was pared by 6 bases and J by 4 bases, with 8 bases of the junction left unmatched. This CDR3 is CSVTGRTGTEAFF. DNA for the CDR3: TGCAGCGTGACAGGGAGGACGGGCACTGAAGCTTTCTTT.

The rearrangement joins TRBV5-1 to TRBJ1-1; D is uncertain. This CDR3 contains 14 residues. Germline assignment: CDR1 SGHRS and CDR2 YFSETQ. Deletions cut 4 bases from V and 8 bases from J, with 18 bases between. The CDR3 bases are TGCGCCAGCAGCCAAAACGACGGTTACGGCGAAGCTTTCTTT. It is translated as CASSQNDGYGEAFF.

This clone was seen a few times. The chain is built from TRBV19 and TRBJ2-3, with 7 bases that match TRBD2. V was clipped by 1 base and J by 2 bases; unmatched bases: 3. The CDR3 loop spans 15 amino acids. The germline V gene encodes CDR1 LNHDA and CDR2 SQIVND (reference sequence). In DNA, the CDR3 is TGTGCCAGTAGTATAGGGGCGGGGGTCACAGATACGCAGTATTTT. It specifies CASSIGAGVTDTQYF.

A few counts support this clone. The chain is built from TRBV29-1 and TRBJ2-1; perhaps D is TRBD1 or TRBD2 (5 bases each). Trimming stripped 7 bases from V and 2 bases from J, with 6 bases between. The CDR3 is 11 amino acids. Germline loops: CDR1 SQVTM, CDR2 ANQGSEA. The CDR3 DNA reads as TGCAGCGGGGGGACCTACAATGAGCAGTTCTTC. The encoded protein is CSGGTYNEQFF.

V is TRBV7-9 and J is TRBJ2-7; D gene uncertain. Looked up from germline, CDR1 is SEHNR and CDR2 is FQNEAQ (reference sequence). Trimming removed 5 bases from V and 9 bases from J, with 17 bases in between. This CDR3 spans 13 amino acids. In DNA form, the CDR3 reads TGTGCCAGCAGCCCTACGGCCAGGTTAGCGCAGTACTTC. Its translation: CASSPTARLAQYF.

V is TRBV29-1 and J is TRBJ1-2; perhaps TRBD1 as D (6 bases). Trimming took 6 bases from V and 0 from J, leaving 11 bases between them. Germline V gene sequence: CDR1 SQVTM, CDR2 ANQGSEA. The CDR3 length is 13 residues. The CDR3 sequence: CSVARDTNYGYTF. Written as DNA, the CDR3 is TGCAGCGTGGCTCGGGACACTAACTATGGCTACACCTTC.

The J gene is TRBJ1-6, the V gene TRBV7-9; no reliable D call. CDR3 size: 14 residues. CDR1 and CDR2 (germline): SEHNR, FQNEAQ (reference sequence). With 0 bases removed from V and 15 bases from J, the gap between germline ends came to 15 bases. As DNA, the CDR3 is TGTGCCAGCAGCTTAGCGGGAGGACGGGAACTCCTCCACTTT. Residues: CASSLAGGRELLHF. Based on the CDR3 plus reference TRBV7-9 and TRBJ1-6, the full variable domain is DTGVSQNPRHKITKRGQNVTFRCDPISEHNRLYWYRQTLGQGPEFLTYFQNEAQLEKSRLLSDRFSAERPKGSFSTLEIQRTEQGDSAMYLCASSLAGGRELLHFGNGTRLTVT.

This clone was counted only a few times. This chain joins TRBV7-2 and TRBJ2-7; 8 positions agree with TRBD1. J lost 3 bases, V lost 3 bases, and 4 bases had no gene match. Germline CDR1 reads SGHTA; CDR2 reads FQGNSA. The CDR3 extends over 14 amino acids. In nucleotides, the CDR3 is TGTGCCAGCAGCTTTAACACAGGGGGCTACGAGCAGTACTTC. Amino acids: CASSFNTGGYEQYF.

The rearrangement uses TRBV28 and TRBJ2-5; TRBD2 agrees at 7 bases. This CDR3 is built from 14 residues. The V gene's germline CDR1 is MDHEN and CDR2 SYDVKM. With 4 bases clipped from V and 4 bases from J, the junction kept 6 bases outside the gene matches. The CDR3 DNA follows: TGTGCCAGCAGTTCCCCGGGGGGTGCAGAGACCCAGTACTTC. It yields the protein CASSSPGGAETQYF.

CDR3 in DNA: TGCGCCAGCAGCTTGGTAGGCGCCCACGAGCAGTACTTC. Its translation: CASSLVGAHEQYF. J is TRBJ2-7 and V is TRBV5-1; D is unclear. Trimming pared 0 bases from V and 5 bases from J, leaving 9 bases between. The CDR3 runs 13 residues. From germline, CDR1 is SGHRS and CDR2 YFSETQ.

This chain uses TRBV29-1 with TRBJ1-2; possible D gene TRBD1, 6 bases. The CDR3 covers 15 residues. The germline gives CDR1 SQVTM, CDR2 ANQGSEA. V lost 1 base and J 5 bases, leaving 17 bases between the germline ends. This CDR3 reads CSVEGGGGRYYGYTF. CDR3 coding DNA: TGCAGCGTTGAAGGAGGAGGGGGGCGGTATTATGGCTACACCTTC.

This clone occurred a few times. The CDR3 is CASSQDLAGTQYF. DNA of the CDR3: TGTGCCAGCAGCCAAGATCTTGCCGGGACCCAGTACTTC. This chain connects TRBV14 to TRBJ2-5; no clear D gene. Germline V gene lookup returns CDR1 SGHDN and CDR2 FVKESK. The length of the CDR3 is 13 residues. The V end lost 0 bases, the J end lost 7 bases, and 9 bases lay between the germline ends.

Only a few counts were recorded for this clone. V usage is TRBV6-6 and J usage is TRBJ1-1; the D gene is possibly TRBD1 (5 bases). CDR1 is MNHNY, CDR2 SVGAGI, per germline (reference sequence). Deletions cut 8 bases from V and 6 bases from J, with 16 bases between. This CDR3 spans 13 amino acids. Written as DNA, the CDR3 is TGTGCCAGCCTTGGGGGTCCTCGGGCTGAAGCTTTCTTT. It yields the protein CASLGGPRAEAFF.

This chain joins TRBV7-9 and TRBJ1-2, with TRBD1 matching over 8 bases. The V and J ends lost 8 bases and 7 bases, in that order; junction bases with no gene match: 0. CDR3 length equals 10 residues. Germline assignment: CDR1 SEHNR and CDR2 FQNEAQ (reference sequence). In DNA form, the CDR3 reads TGTGCCAGCGACAGGGGTGGCTACACCTTC. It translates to CASDRGGYTF.

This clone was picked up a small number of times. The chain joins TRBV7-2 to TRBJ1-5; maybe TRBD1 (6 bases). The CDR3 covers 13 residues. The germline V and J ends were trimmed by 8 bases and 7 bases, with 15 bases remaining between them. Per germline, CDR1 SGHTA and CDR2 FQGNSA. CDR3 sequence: CASGPTGKQPQHF. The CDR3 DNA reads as TGTGCCAGCGGCCCTACAGGGAAACAGCCCCAGCATTTT.

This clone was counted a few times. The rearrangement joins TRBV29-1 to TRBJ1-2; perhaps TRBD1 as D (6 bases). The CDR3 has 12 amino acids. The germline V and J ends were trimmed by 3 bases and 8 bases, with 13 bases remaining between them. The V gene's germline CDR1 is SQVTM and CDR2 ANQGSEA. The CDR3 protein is CSVDGGARGYTF. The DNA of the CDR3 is TGCAGCGTTGACGGGGGGGCGCGCGGCTACACCTTC.

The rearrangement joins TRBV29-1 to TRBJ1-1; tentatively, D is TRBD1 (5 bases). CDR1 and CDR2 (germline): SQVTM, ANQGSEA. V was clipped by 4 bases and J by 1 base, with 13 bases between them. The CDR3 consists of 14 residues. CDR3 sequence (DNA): TGCAGCGTTGCCTTCGGACAAGAGAACACTGAAGCTTTCTTT. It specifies CSVAFGQENTEAFF.

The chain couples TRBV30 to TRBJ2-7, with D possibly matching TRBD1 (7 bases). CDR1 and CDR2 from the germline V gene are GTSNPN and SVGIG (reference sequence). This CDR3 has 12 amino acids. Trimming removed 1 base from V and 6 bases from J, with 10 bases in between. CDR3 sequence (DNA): TGTGCCTGGAGTGCAGGGGGGCGCGAGCAGTACTTC. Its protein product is CAWSAGGREQYF.

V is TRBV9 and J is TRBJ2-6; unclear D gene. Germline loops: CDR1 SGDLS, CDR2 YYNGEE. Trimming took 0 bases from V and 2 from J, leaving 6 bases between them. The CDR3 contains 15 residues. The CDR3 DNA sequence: TGTGCCAGCAGCGTAGGGAATACTGGGGCCAACGTCCTGACTTTC. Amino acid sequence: CASSVGNTGANVLTF.

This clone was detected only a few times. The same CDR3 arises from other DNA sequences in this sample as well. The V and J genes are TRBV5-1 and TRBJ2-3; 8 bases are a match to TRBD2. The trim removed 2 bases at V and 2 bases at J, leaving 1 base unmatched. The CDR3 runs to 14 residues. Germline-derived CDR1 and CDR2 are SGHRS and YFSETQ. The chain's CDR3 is CASSFGLATDTQYF. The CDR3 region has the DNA TGCGCCAGCAGCTTCGGACTAGCCACAGATACGCAGTATTTT. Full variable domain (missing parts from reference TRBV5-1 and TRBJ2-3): KAGVTQTPRYLIKTRGQQVTLSCSPISGHRSVSWYQQTPGQGLQFLFEYFSETQRNKGNFPGRFSGRQFSNSRSEMNVSTLELGDSALYLCASSFGLATDTQYFGPGTRLTVL.

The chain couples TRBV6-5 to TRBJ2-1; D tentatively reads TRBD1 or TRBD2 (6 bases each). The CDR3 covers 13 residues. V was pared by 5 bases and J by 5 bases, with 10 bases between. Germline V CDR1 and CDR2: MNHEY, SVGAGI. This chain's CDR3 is CASSNGGHNEQFF. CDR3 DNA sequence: TGTGCCAGCAGTAACGGGGGCCACAATGAGCAGTTCTTC.

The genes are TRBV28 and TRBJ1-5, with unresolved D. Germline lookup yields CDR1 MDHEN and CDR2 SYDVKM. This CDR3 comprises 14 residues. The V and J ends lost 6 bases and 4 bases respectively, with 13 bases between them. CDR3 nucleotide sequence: TGTGCCAGCAGAGCCCCCTCATTAAATCAGCCCCAGCATTTT. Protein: CASRAPSLNQPQHF.

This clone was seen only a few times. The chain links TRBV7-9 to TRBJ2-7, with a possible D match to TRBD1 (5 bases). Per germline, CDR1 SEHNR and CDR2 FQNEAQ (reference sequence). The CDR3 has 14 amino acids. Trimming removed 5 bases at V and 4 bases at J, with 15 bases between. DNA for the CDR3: TGTGCCAGCAGCGGACACAGAGCTGAGTACGAGCAGTACTTC. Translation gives CASSGHRAEYEQYF.

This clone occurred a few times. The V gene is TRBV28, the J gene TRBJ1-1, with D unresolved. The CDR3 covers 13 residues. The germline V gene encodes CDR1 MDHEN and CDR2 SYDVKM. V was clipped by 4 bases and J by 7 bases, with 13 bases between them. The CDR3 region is CASSYPGGSEAFF. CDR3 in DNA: TGTGCCAGCAGTTACCCGGGAGGGAGTGAAGCTTTCTTT.

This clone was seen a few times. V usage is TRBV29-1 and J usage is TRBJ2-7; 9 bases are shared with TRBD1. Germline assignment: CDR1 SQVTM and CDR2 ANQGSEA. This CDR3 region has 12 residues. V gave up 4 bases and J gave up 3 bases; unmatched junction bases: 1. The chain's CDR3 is CSVGGQGYEQYF. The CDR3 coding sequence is TGCAGCGTTGGGGGACAGGGCTACGAGCAGTACTTC.

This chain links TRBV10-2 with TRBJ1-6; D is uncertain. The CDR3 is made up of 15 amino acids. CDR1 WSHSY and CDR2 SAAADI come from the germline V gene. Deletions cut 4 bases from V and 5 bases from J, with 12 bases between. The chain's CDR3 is CASSVHGRDNSPLHF. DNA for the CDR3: TGCGCCAGCAGTGTCCACGGCAGAGATAATTCACCCCTCCACTTT.

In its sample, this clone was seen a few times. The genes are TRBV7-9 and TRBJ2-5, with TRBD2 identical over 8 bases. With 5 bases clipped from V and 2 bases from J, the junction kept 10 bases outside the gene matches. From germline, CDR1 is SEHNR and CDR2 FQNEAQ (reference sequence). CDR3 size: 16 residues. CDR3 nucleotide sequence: TGTGCCAGCAGCAAAGGACTAGCAGGGAATCAAGAGACCCAGTACTTC. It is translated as CASSKGLAGNQETQYF.

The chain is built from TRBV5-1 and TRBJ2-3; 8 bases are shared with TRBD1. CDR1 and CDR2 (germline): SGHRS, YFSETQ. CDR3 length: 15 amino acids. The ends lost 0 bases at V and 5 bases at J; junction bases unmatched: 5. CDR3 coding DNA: TGCGCCAGCAGCTTGGCCAGGGGGCGCGGAGATACGCAGTATTTT. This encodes CASSLARGRGDTQYF.